One sample yielded the 28 T cell receptor beta chains listed below, sequenced in a study of blood T cell repertoires in COVID-19. Produced via immunoSEQ multiplex PCR; TCRdb's table is partial and in-frame only. The sample lists some 200,000 clones, roughly 91% occurring once. Sequenced input: peripheral blood. The receptors stem from a man aged 40-50 years with active or convalescent COVID-19.

The gene calls are TRBV4-1 and TRBJ2-2, with 8 bases matching TRBD2. The CDR3 covers 17 residues. With 1 base clipped from V and 4 bases from J, the junction kept 8 bases outside the gene matches. In germline, CDR1 is MGHRA, CDR2 YSYEKL. The CDR3 DNA is TGCGCCAGCAGCCAAGCACCGACTCGGGGGGGCACCGGGGAGCTGTTTTTT. It yields the protein CASSQAPTRGGTGELFF.

This clone was recorded only once. The chain joins TRBV3-1 (or the pseudogene TRBV3-2) to TRBJ1-5, with unresolved D. The CDR3 covers 16 residues. V was trimmed by 1 base and J by 4 bases, leaving 14 bases between them. Germline V gives CDR1 LGHDT, CDR2 YNNKEL (reference sequence). Here the CDR3 DNA reads TGTGCCAGCAGCCAAGGTTTGGGTTGGAGGAATCAGCCCCAGCATTTT. Amino acid sequence: CASSQGLGWRNQPQHF.

The chain recombines TRBV7-3 with TRBJ2-2; 7 bases line up with TRBD1. Germline V gene data show CDR1 as SGHTA and CDR2 as FQGTGA. The CDR3 is 13 amino acids. The V and J ends lost 5 bases and 5 bases, in that order; junction bases with no gene match: 2. CDR3: CASSIQGTGELFF. The DNA for the CDR3 is TGTGCCAGCAGCATACAGGGGACCGGGGAGCTGTTTTTT.

This chain connects TRBV27 to TRBJ1-2; D remains ambiguous. V dropped 3 bases and J dropped 4 bases, with 9 bases sitting between them. The CDR3 extends over 13 amino acids. Per germline, CDR1 MNHEY and CDR2 SMNVEV (reference sequence). In DNA form, the CDR3 reads TGTGCCAGCAGTTTCGGGAGTGGCTATGGCTACACCTTC. This translates into CASSFGSGYGYTF.

The V and J genes are TRBV7-9 and TRBJ1-4; D call uncertain. The germline V gene encodes CDR1 SEHNR and CDR2 FQNEAQ (reference sequence). The V gene lost 5 bases and the J gene lost 7 bases, with 8 bases spanning the gap. This CDR3 has 12 residues. The CDR3 spells CASSQTGEKLFF. For the CDR3, the DNA is TGTGCCAGCAGCCAGACGGGTGAAAAACTGTTTTTT. The full variable domain, its missing parts supplied by reference TRBV7-9 and TRBJ1-4, is DTGVSQNPRHKITKRGQNVTFRCDPISEHNRLYWYRQTLGQGPEFLTYFQNEAQLEKSRLLSDRFSAERPKGSFSTLEIQRTEQGDSAMYLCASSQTGEKLFFGSGTQLSVL.

The chain joins TRBV5-1 to TRBJ2-1; D is possibly TRBD1 (6 bases). The CDR3 totals 17 residues. Germline CDR1 is SGHRS and CDR2 is YFSETQ. V lost 3 bases and J lost 0, with 16 bases in between. Here the CDR3 reads CASSYSGAASSYNEQFF. The CDR3 coding sequence is TGCGCCAGCAGCTATTCAGGGGCAGCCTCCTCCTACAATGAGCAGTTCTTC.

The rearrangement uses TRBV5-1 and TRBJ2-1; 11 positions agree with TRBD1. The germline V gene encodes CDR1 SGHRS and CDR2 YFSETQ. J gave up 6 bases and V 1 base, and 9 bases lay outside the gene matches. The CDR3 length is 17 residues. The CDR3 DNA is TGCGCCAGCAGCTTGATCACTTTCGGGACAGGGGGCAATGAGCAGTTCTTC. Protein product: CASSLITFGTGGNEQFF.

This chain uses TRBV28 with TRBJ2-2; 7 nucleotides agree with TRBD2. This CDR3 has 17 residues. Germline CDR1 reads MDHEN; CDR2 reads SYDVKM. V lost 2 bases to trimming and J lost 4 bases; unmatched junction nucleotides: 10. The CDR3: CASSLREGQGGTGELFF. The CDR3 nucleotides read TGTGCCAGCAGTTTAAGGGAGGGGCAGGGCGGCACCGGGGAGCTGTTTTTT.

For the CDR3, the DNA is TGTGCCAGCAGTTCGACAGGGGCACGTCATGGCTACACCTTC. Translated: CASSSTGARHGYTF. The V gene is TRBV6-5, the J gene TRBJ1-2; 8 bases are shared with TRBD1. The CDR3 loop spans 14 amino acids. CDR1 is MNHEY, CDR2 SVGAGI, per germline. The trim removed 4 bases at V and 6 bases at J, leaving 7 bases unmatched.

The rearrangement joins TRBV15 to TRBJ1-2, with D perhaps TRBD1 (6 bases). Looked up from germline, CDR1 is LNHNV and CDR2 is YYDKDF (reference sequence). The CDR3 is made up of 14 amino acids. Trimming removed 5 bases from V and 13 bases from J, with 23 bases in between. CDR3: CATSPQGGWPQGTF. Written as DNA, the CDR3 is TGTGCCACCAGCCCGCAAGGGGGTTGGCCTCAGGGCACCTTC.

This clone appeared once. The CDR3 protein is CASSLGPGRNQPQHF. In nucleotides, the CDR3 is TGTGCCAGCAGCTTAGGGCCAGGGAGGAATCAGCCCCAGCATTTT. The V call is TRBV7-2, the J call TRBJ1-5; D might be TRBD1 (5 bases). Trimming took off 1 base at V and 4 bases at J, with 11 bases between the two ends. Germline-derived CDR1 and CDR2 are SGHTA and FQGNSA. The CDR3 totals 15 residues.

This sequence joins TRBV28 and TRBJ1-5; TRBD1 matches 8 bases. The V gene end was trimmed by 6 bases and the J gene end by 1 base; junction bases not matched to a gene: 11. Germline V lookup: CDR1 MDHEN, CDR2 SYDVKM. The CDR3 is 17 amino acids. Here the CDR3 reads CASRGTLGDRSNQPQHF. In DNA form, the CDR3 reads TGTGCCAGCAGGGGAACACTGGGGGACAGGAGCAATCAGCCCCAGCATTTT.

This clone came up a few times. The chain joins TRBV6-1 to TRBJ1-5; weak D call: TRBD1 (6 bases). CDR1 and CDR2 (germline): MNHNS, SASEGT. V was shortened by 2 bases and J by 9 bases, with 14 bases between the two germline ends. This CDR3 region has 14 residues. The CDR3 loop reads CASSEFTGPWPQHF. CDR3 nucleotide sequence: TGTGCCAGCAGTGAATTTACAGGGCCGTGGCCCCAGCATTTT.

The chain uses TRBV27 and TRBJ2-2, with D possibly TRBD2 on 6 matching bases. CDR3 length: 13 amino acids. V lost 4 bases and J 6 bases, leaving 9 bases between the germline ends. Germline V gives CDR1 MNHEY, CDR2 SMNVEV (reference sequence). The CDR3 loop reads CASSYTGAGELFF. CDR3 bases: TGTGCCAGCAGTTACACGGGGGCCGGGGAGCTGTTTTTT.

The chain has TRBV6-5 and TRBJ1-5, with D maybe TRBD1 (6 bases). V lost 0 bases to trimming and J lost 6 bases, with 12 bases between them. From germline, CDR1 is MNHEY and CDR2 SVGAGI. The CDR3 contains 15 residues. CDR3 nucleotides: TGTGCCAGCAGTTACTCTTCAGGGGAGGGTCAGCCCCAGCATTTT. Encoded protein: CASSYSSGEGQPQHF.

The chain carries TRBV24-1 and TRBJ2-1, with 14 bases fitting TRBD2. The trim removed 9 bases at V and 7 bases at J, leaving 7 bases unmatched. The CDR3 is 15 residues long. The germline V gene encodes CDR1 KGHDR and CDR2 SFDVKD. The CDR3 spells CATGGLAGEGNEQFF. The CDR3, as DNA: TGTGCCACCGGGGGACTAGCGGGAGAAGGGAATGAGCAGTTCTTC.

The rearrangement joins TRBV10-1 to TRBJ1-1; possibly TRBD1 for D (6 bases). CDR3 size: 15 residues. The V gene lost 4 bases and the J gene lost 6 bases, with 18 bases spanning the gap. Germline CDR1 reads WNHNN; CDR2 reads SYGVQD (reference sequence). CDR3 bases: TGCGCCAGCAGTGGGGCAGGGGAGGGACAATCTGAAGCTTTCTTT. Protein product: CASSGAGEGQSEAFF.

This chain joins TRBV7-2 and TRBJ2-2; 9 bases align to TRBD1. Germline CDR1 and CDR2: SGHTA and FQGNSA. V shed 5 bases, J shed 8 bases, and the junction held 12 bases outside the gene matches. The CDR3 spans 16 residues. CDR3 nucleotide sequence: TGTGCCAGCAGCCCCCCGGGACAGGGTATTTCAGGGGAGCTGTTTTTT. Translated, it gives CASSPPGQGISGELFF. The entire variable domain, with the rest obtained from reference TRBV7-2 and TRBJ2-2, is as follows: GAGVSQSPSNKVTEKGKDVELRCDPISGHTALYWYRQSLGQGLEFLIYFQGNSAPDKSGLPSDRFSAERTGGSVSTLTIQRTQQEDSAVYLCASSPPGQGISGELFFGEGSRLTVL.

The sample holds one count of this clone. The chain has TRBV11-2 and TRBJ1-1; a possible D gene is TRBD1 (6 bases). The CDR3 is made up of 17 amino acids. CDR1 and CDR2 from the germline V gene are SGHAT and FQNNGV. V lost 2 bases and J lost 0, with 16 bases in between. CDR3 nucleotide sequence: TGTGCCAGCAGCTTAAGCAGGGGAGAGGGGATGAACACTGAAGCTTTCTTT. This codes for CASSLSRGEGMNTEAFF. Full variable domain (remainder filled in from reference TRBV11-2 and TRBJ1-1): EAGVAQSPRYKIIEKRQSVAFWCNPISGHATLYWYQQILGQGPKLLIQFQNNGVVDDSQLPKDRFSAERLKGVDSTLKIQPAKLEDSAVYLCASSLSRGEGMNTEAFFGQGTRLTVV.

The genes are TRBV4-1 and TRBJ2-1; D is unresolved. Deletions cut 2 bases from V and 15 bases from J, with 17 bases between. The CDR3 has 13 amino acids. Germline V gene sequence: CDR1 MGHRA, CDR2 YSYEKL. This chain's CDR3 is CASSQTLQSPRFF. CDR3 bases: TGCGCCAGCAGCCAAACCCTACAGAGCCCTCGGTTCTTC.

The V call is TRBV27, the J call TRBJ1-1, with 8 bases identical to TRBD1. The germline CDR1 and CDR2 sequences are MNHEY and SMNVEV (reference sequence). The CDR3 covers 19 residues. J was trimmed by 0 bases and V by 1 base; bases with no gene match: 13. The CDR3 nucleotides read TGTGCCAGCAGTTTATACGGACAGGGAATATCAGGCATGAACACTGAAGCTTTCTTT. It codes for CASSLYGQGISGMNTEAFF.

The genes are TRBV11-3 and TRBJ1-1; maybe TRBD1 (6 bases). The ends were cut back, 5 bases at V and 0 bases at J, with 10 bases in the middle. Germline V CDR1 and CDR2: SGHNT, YENEEA. This CDR3 comprises 14 residues. The CDR3 loop is CASSPRGMNTEAFF. In nucleotides, the CDR3 is TGTGCCAGCAGCCCCAGGGGTATGAACACTGAAGCTTTCTTT.

The chain is built from TRBV19 and TRBJ1-2, with TRBD1 matching over 10 bases. The germline V gene has CDR1 LNHDA and CDR2 SQIVND (reference sequence). This CDR3 is 15 amino acids long. V lost 6 bases, J lost 8 bases, and 12 bases stayed unmatched. The CDR3 loop is CASRRQGAGPVGYTF. In nucleotides, the CDR3 is TGTGCCAGTAGAAGACAGGGGGCCGGGCCTGTGGGCTACACCTTC.

V usage is TRBV7-2 and J usage is TRBJ1-2, with 7 bases lining up with TRBD1. The CDR3 sequence is 15 residues long. J lost 2 bases, V lost 5 bases, and 8 bases had no gene match. Germline V gene sequence: CDR1 SGHTA, CDR2 FQGNSA. Here the CDR3 reads CASSRRGQSNYGYTF. CDR3 in DNA: TGTGCCAGCAGCCGGAGGGGGCAATCGAACTATGGCTACACCTTC.

This sequence joins TRBV5-1 and TRBJ2-3; 12 bases agree with TRBD2. Germline CDR1 and CDR2: SGHRS and YFSETQ. Losses at the gene ends were 6 bases for V and 6 bases for J; bases not matched to a gene: 2. This CDR3 spans 13 amino acids. The DNA of the CDR3 is TGCGCCAGCACTAGCGGGGGGGTGGATACGCAGTATTTT. Its protein product is CASTSGGVDTQYF.

V is TRBV3-1 (or the pseudogene TRBV3-2) and J is TRBJ2-7, with 10 bases matching TRBD2. The trim removed 4 bases at V and 7 bases at J, leaving 25 bases unmatched. Germline V gives CDR1 LGHDT, CDR2 YNNKEL (reference sequence). The CDR3 runs 20 residues. CDR3 DNA sequence: TGTGCCAGCAGCCTCAAGTGGGGCAAAATTAGCGGGGGGTCTGTGGAGGAGCAGTACTTC. Amino acids: CASSLKWGKISGGSVEEQYF.

This chain links TRBV5-8 with TRBJ1-6; possible D gene TRBD1, 5 bases. With 3 bases removed from V and 0 bases from J, the gap between germline ends came to 10 bases. Germline-derived CDR1 and CDR2 are SGHTS and YDEGEE. The CDR3 is 16 residues long. CDR3 bases: TGTGCCAGCAGCTGGGGGGGAGGCTCCTATAATTCACCCCTCCACTTT. Its protein product is CASSWGGGSYNSPLHF.

This chain uses TRBV27 with TRBJ2-5; 14 nucleotides line up with TRBD2. CDR3 length: 21 amino acids. The germline V gene encodes CDR1 MNHEY and CDR2 SMNVEV (reference sequence). With 2 bases clipped from V and 0 bases from J, the junction kept 14 bases outside the gene matches. The CDR3 DNA reads TGTGCCAGCAGTTTACGGCGCCGACTAGCGGGGGGGCCTGCCTACCAAGAGACCCAGTACTTC. Translation: CASSLRRRLAGGPAYQETQYF.